The 28 T cell receptor beta chains below all came from one sample that was sequenced in a study of beta chain features in type 1 diabetes. All of the isolated RNA was reverse transcribed, so expressed TCRB transcripts were sequenced. Sequencing used immunoSEQ multiplex PCR; TCRdb keeps in-frame clones, though not all of them. The sample has around 260,000 clones; around 24% are singletons. Findings and caveats of the study: A moderate, significant TCRB CDR3 shortening appeared in type 1 diabetes across four CD4+ subsets.

These receptors lack a known antigen. The source material was naive CD4+ T cells from blood. These receptors all come from a woman aged 30 to 39 with type 1 diabetes.

Comments on this clone: Other nucleotide sequences from this sample produce the same CDR3. V and J are TRBV7-9 and TRBJ1-3; 7 nucleotides align to TRBD1. This CDR3 has 14 amino acids. Trimming at V came to 5 bases and at J to 0 bases, leaving 1 base not matched to a gene. Germline assignment: CDR1 SEHNR and CDR2 FQNEAQ (reference sequence). CDR3 region: CASSRDSSGNTIYF. Here the CDR3 DNA reads TGTGCCAGCAGCCGGGACAGCTCTGGAAACACCATATATTTT.

This clone showed up just a few times. The chain carries TRBV21-1 and TRBJ1-2. TRBV21-1 is flagged as a pseudogene. The CDR3 totals 15 residues. The CDR3 nucleotides read TGTGCCAGCAGCAAAGCGCGGGGGGCCAACTATGGCTACACCTTC. Translation gives CASSKARGANYGYTF.

The chain links TRBV7-6 to TRBJ1-2, with 10 bases fitting TRBD1. CDR1 and CDR2 (germline): SGHVS, FNYEAQ. CDR3 length: 14 amino acids. J was trimmed by 5 bases and V by 5 bases; bases with no gene match: 5. The CDR3 DNA is TGTGCCAGCAGCCGGACAGGGGGTAGTTATGGCTACACCTTC. This gives the protein CASSRTGGSYGYTF.

In DNA form, the CDR3 reads TGCGCCAGCAGCTCGAGGGCCCTAGCGGGAGTAAGCGAGACCCAGTACTTC. Translating gives CASSSRALAGVSETQYF. The J gene is TRBJ2-5, the V gene TRBV5-1, with 10 bases matching TRBD2. This CDR3 contains 17 residues. V lost 3 bases and J lost 5; bases outside the gene matches: 13. The V gene's germline CDR1 is SGHRS and CDR2 YFSETQ.

V is TRBV5-6 and J is TRBJ2-5, with D uncertain. CDR1 is SGHDT, CDR2 YYEEEE, per germline. The CDR3 is made up of 16 amino acids. The V end was cut by 4 bases, the J end by 5 bases, with 21 bases between. This CDR3 is CASSPGAHHPRETQYF. Here the CDR3 DNA reads TGTGCCAGCAGCCCCGGAGCCCATCACCCGAGGGAGACCCAGTACTTC.

The V call is TRBV19, the J call TRBJ2-7; D might be TRBD1 (6 bases). Per germline, CDR1 LNHDA and CDR2 SQIVND (reference sequence). The CDR3 runs to 14 residues. V was shortened by 4 bases and J by 1 base, with 11 bases between the two germline ends. CDR3 DNA: TGTGCCAGTAGTACCCAGGACAGTTCCTACGAGCAGTACTTC. Its protein product is CASSTQDSSYEQYF.

This clone was seen a few times. The chain employs TRBV15 and TRBJ1-5; D is perhaps TRBD1 (5 bases). The CDR3 extends over 15 amino acids. The V gene lost 3 bases and the J gene lost 0 bases, with 9 bases spanning the gap. In germline, CDR1 is LNHNV, CDR2 YYDKDF (reference sequence). CDR3 sequence reads: CATSSRTNSNQPQHF. The CDR3 nucleotides read TGTGCCACCAGCAGTCGGACAAATAGCAATCAGCCCCAGCATTTT.

This clone was found a few times. CDR3: CASSLAGWNTGELFF. The CDR3 bases are TGTGCCAGCAGTTTGGCAGGGTGGAACACCGGGGAGCTGTTTTTT. V and J are TRBV28 and TRBJ2-2; D is possibly TRBD1 (5 bases). This CDR3 is built from 15 residues. Trimming pared 3 bases from V and 1 base from J, leaving 9 bases between. CDR1 is MDHEN, CDR2 SYDVKM, per germline.

V is TRBV6-5 and J is TRBJ1-1; D not resolved. Germline CDR1 reads MNHEY; CDR2 reads SVGAGI. There are 14 residues in the CDR3. V was cut by 2 bases and J by 7 bases, with 14 bases left in between. The CDR3 sequence: CASSYGGRSNEAFF. The CDR3 DNA sequence: TGTGCCAGCAGTTACGGTGGCCGGAGTAATGAAGCTTTCTTT.

The chain links TRBV28 to TRBJ1-1, with a weak D call TRBD1 (5 bases). CDR1 and CDR2 from the germline V gene are MDHEN and SYDVKM. The V end lost 4 bases, the J end lost 4 bases, and 10 bases lay between the germline ends. The CDR3 is 13 amino acids. As DNA, the CDR3 is TGTGCCAGCAGTTGGGGCGCAGTCACTGAAGCTTTCTTT. Translating it yields CASSWGAVTEAFF.

This sequence joins TRBV5-1 and TRBJ2-5, with D possibly TRBD1 on 5 matching bases. This CDR3 contains 13 residues. With 1 base removed from V and 5 bases from J, the gap between germline ends came to 9 bases. Per germline, CDR1 SGHRS and CDR2 YFSETQ. The DNA for the CDR3 is TGCGCCAGCAGCTTGTACAGGCAGGAGACCCAGTACTTC. Amino acid sequence: CASSLYRQETQYF.

This chain joins TRBV9 and TRBJ1-2, with D possibly being TRBD1 (6 bases). The CDR3 has 11 amino acids. The ends were cut back, 3 bases at V and 11 bases at J, with 11 bases in the middle. CDR1 is SGDLS and CDR2 is YYNGEE in the germline V gene. CDR3 sequence: CASSAQQGYTF. The CDR3, as DNA: TGTGCCAGCAGCGCCCAACAGGGATACACCTTC.

The CDR3 coding sequence is TGTGCCAGCAGCCATGTGACAGACACCGGGGAGCTGTTTTTT. The encoded protein is CASSHVTDTGELFF. This rearrangement joins TRBV4-2 to TRBJ2-2; perhaps TRBD1 as D (5 bases). Germline V gene lookup returns CDR1 LGHNA and CDR2 YNFKEQ. V lost 3 bases to trimming and J lost 3 bases, with 8 bases between them. CDR3 length equals 14 residues.

This clone came up a few times. J is TRBJ1-1 and V is TRBV6-4; possible D gene TRBD1, 5 bases. The CDR3 covers 13 residues. From germline, CDR1 is MRHNA and CDR2 SNTAGT. Trimming shortened V by 3 bases and J by 5 bases, and 10 bases separated the two germline ends. Written as DNA, the CDR3 is TGTGCCAGCAGTGAGGTGGCAGGGACTGAAGCTTTCTTT. It is translated as CASSEVAGTEAFF.

The genes are TRBV5-6 and TRBJ2-1; 8 bases are shared with TRBD1. Germline V gives CDR1 SGHDT, CDR2 YYEEEE. Trimming removed 0 bases from V and 11 bases from J; junction bases left unmatched: 10. This CDR3 is built from 15 residues. Written as DNA, the CDR3 is TGTGCCAGCAGCTTGGGGTACGGACAGGGTCGTCAGCAGTTCTTC. This gives the protein CASSLGYGQGRQQFF.

This clone was recorded a few times. V and J are TRBV29-1 and TRBJ2-3; 11 positions agree with TRBD2. The length of the CDR3 is 19 residues. Germline V lookup: CDR1 SQVTM, CDR2 ANQGSEA. DNA for the CDR3: TGCAGTGTGGACAGGGAGGGAGCTAGCGGGAGGCTCAGCACAGATACGCAGTATTTT. Residues: CSVDREGASGRLSTDTQYF.

The rearrangement uses TRBV7-3 and TRBJ2-5; 11 positions match TRBD1. CDR1 and CDR2 (germline): SGHTA, FQGTGA. This CDR3 region has 16 residues. V was clipped by 5 bases and J by 2 bases; unmatched bases: 7. The CDR3 sequence: CASSQGQGALQETQYF. The DNA for the CDR3 is TGTGCCAGCAGCCAAGGACAGGGGGCCCTACAAGAGACCCAGTACTTC.

This clone was found a few times. The chain joins TRBV4-1 to TRBJ1-1; 8 bases map to TRBD1. J was trimmed by 4 bases and V by 2 bases; bases with no gene match: 6. Germline V gives CDR1 MGHRA, CDR2 YSYEKL. The CDR3 totals 15 residues. CDR3 loop: CASSQRTGRSTEAFF. CDR3 in DNA: TGCGCCAGCAGCCAACGGACAGGGAGGAGCACTGAAGCTTTCTTT.

V gene TRBV27 combines with J gene TRBJ2-1, with 7 bases identical to TRBD2. This CDR3 spans 13 amino acids. Per the germline V gene, CDR1 is MNHEY and CDR2 is SMNVEV (reference sequence). Trimming at V came to 8 bases and at J to 6 bases, leaving 7 bases not matched to a gene. The CDR3 DNA is TGTGCCAGCCGTCACACTAGCGTCAATGAGCAGTTCTTC. It encodes CASRHTSVNEQFF.

This clone was seen a handful of times. Here the CDR3 reads CASTPGQIADTQYF. The CDR3, as DNA: TGCGCCAGCACCCCGGGACAGATTGCAGATACGCAGTATTTT. The chain carries TRBV5-1 and TRBJ2-3, with TRBD1 matching over 7 bases. With 6 bases clipped from V and 4 bases from J, the junction kept 8 bases outside the gene matches. The germline gives CDR1 SGHRS, CDR2 YFSETQ. CDR3 length: 14 amino acids.

This clone was observed a handful of times. The V call is TRBV11-2, the J call TRBJ2-5, with a possible D match to TRBD1 (6 bases). Trimming stripped 3 bases from V and 1 base from J, with 9 bases between. The CDR3 runs 14 residues. In germline, CDR1 is SGHAT, CDR2 FQNNGV. The CDR3 sequence: CASSFTGLQETQYF. In DNA, the CDR3 is TGTGCCAGCAGCTTCACAGGGCTCCAAGAGACCCAGTACTTC.

This clone has only a few counts. The chain joins TRBV6-6 to TRBJ2-5; TRBD2 aligns across 8 bases. The V gene's germline CDR1 is MNHNY and CDR2 SVGAGI (reference sequence). The V and J ends lost 4 bases and 4 bases, in that order; junction bases with no gene match: 8. The CDR3 is 15 amino acids. CDR3 sequence reads: CASSSSSGSGETQYF. Written as DNA, the CDR3 is TGTGCCAGCAGTTCCTCAAGCGGGAGTGGAGAGACCCAGTACTTC.

This clone came up a few times. The gene calls are TRBV25-1 and TRBJ2-7; 8 bases match TRBD2. CDR3 length: 16 residues. Trimming took 3 bases from V and 3 from J; bases not matched to a gene: 10. CDR1 MGHDK and CDR2 SYGVNS come from the germline V gene. Here the CDR3 reads CASSDSGGPGIYEQYF. CDR3 DNA: TGTGCCAGCAGTGATTCGGGAGGGCCAGGGATCTACGAGCAGTACTTC.

This clone was seen only a few times. The V and J genes are TRBV30 and TRBJ1-2; D remains unclear. Germline V lookup: CDR1 GTSNPN, CDR2 SVGIG (reference sequence). The CDR3 has 11 residues. V shed 0 bases and J shed 4 bases, with 3 bases lying between them. Here the CDR3 DNA reads TGTGCCTGGAGTGTCGGCTATGGCTACACCTTC. It specifies CAWSVGYGYTF.

CDR3 residues: CASSVVSGTSETQYF. CDR3 coding DNA: TGTGCCAGCAGCGTAGTATCCGGGACTAGTGAGACCCAGTACTTC. The chain has TRBV9 and TRBJ2-5; 8 positions agree with TRBD2. J was trimmed by 5 bases and V by 0 bases; bases with no gene match: 6. The germline gives CDR1 SGDLS, CDR2 YYNGEE. The CDR3 covers 15 residues. Combining the CDR3 with reference TRBV9 and TRBJ2-5 gives the whole variable domain DSGVTQTPKHLITATGQRVTLRCSPRSGDLSVYWYQQSLDQGLQFLIQYYNGEERAKGNILERFSAQQFPDLHSELNLSSLELGDSALYFCASSVVSGTSETQYFGPGTRLLVL.

This clone was recorded a few times. This chain connects TRBV29-1 to TRBJ1-5, with 7 bases that match TRBD1. Losses at the gene ends were 8 bases for V and 2 bases for J; bases not matched to a gene: 6. Germline V CDR1 and CDR2: SQVTM, ANQGSEA. The CDR3 has 13 residues. The CDR3 loop is CSTDREGNQPQHF. CDR3 nucleotide sequence: TGCAGCACCGACAGGGAGGGCAATCAGCCCCAGCATTTT.

The chain joins TRBV11-2 to TRBJ2-1; 9 nucleotides align to TRBD2. Germline V lookup: CDR1 SGHAT, CDR2 FQNNGV. The CDR3 consists of 16 residues. V lost 3 bases, J lost 7 bases, and 10 bases stayed unmatched. CDR3 amino acids: CASSFISGRDLNEQFF. CDR3 DNA sequence: TGTGCCAGCAGCTTCATTAGCGGGAGAGACCTGAATGAGCAGTTCTTC. The complete variable domain, with remaining parts taken from reference TRBV11-2 and TRBJ2-1, reads EAGVAQSPRYKIIEKRQSVAFWCNPISGHATLYWYQQILGQGPKLLIQFQNNGVVDDSQLPKDRFSAERLKGVDSTLKIQPAKLEDSAVYLCASSFISGRDLNEQFFGPGTRLTVL.

The V call is TRBV5-6, the J call TRBJ2-1; 10 bases map to TRBD2. Germline V lookup: CDR1 SGHDT, CDR2 YYEEEE. This CDR3 contains 15 residues. V gave up 3 bases and J gave up 2 bases; unmatched junction bases: 2. The CDR3 region has the DNA TGTGCCAGCAGCTCTAGCGGGGGTACCTACAATGAGCAGTTCTTC. Protein product: CASSSSGGTYNEQFF.